The 3 T cell receptor beta chains in this list originate from one sample, sequenced in a study of human CD8 memory T cell subsets. UMI-labeled 5' RACE produced the TCR beta libraries. From the 5' RACE reads, TCRdb lists one entry per CDR3 protein and no DNA. The ten most abundant clones cover 20% of a sample with roughly 10,000 distinct CDR3 sequences. The sequencing sample was made of CD8+ T cells from PBMCs. These receptors all stem from a human donor in good health.

The chain has TRBV28 and TRBJ1-5. CDR1 is MDHEN and CDR2 is SYDVKM in the germline V gene. There are 15 residues in the CDR3. CDR3 residues: CASSLWRGGRQPQHF.

The rearrangement uses TRBV28 and TRBJ1-2; without DNA, the TCRdb call of TRBD1 cannot be checked. The CDR3 is 14 residues long. CDR1 is MDHEN and CDR2 is SYDVKM in the germline V gene. The CDR3 loop is CASSLGQGSYGYTF.

The rearrangement uses TRBV7-2 and TRBJ2-1; TCRdb returns TRBD1, unconfirmable since there is no DNA. The CDR3 is made up of 15 amino acids. Germline V lookup: CDR1 SGHTA, CDR2 FQGNSA. Here the CDR3 reads CASSLGGGLGYEQFF.